The T cell receptor (beta chain) under discussion was sequenced for a study of Ad26.COV2.S vaccination and SARS-CoV-2 variants. The sample's treatment: roughly 20 received Ad26.COV2.S at low or high dose, single or two shots; about 5 received placebo; per-sample allocation not given. Day 63 after the first vaccine or placebo injection was the time point for sampling. The J segment lost 4 bases and the V segment lost 0 bases, leaving 9 bases of the junction unmatched. CDR1 LNHNV and CDR2 YYDKDF come from the germline V gene (reference sequence). This CDR3 has 18 amino acids. This clone was found once. Assay: immunoSEQ multiplex PCR; the TCRdb copy retains only in-frame clones and omits some. The sample has hundreds of thousands of clones; roughly 90% are singletons.

The chain recombines TRBV15 with TRBJ2-2; 9 nucleotides agree with TRBD1. The sample was peripheral blood, taken in a trial of Ad26.COV2.S vaccine versus placebo. This TCR came from a person between 18 and 65 years old who received the Ad26.COV2.S COVID-19 vaccine or a placebo. The CDR3: CATSRDPTGGGSTGELFF. The CDR3 DNA sequence: TGTGCCACCAGCAGAGATCCGACAGGGGGTGGGAGCACCGGGGAGCTGTTTTTT.